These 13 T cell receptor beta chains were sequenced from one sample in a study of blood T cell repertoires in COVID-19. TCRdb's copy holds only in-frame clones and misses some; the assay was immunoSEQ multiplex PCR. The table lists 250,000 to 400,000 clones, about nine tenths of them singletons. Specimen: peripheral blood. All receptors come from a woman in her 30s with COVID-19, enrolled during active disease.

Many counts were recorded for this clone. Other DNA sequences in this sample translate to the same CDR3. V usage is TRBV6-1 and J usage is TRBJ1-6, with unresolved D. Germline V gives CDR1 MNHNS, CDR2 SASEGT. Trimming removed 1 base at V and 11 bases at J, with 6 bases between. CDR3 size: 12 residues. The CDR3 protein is CASSEGRTPLHF. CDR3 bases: TGTGCCAGCAGTGAAGGGAGGACACCCCTCCACTTT.

The CDR3 reads CASSSEGTGNEKLFF. CDR3 DNA: TGTGCCAGCAGCTCCGAGGGGACAGGGAATGAAAAACTGTTTTTT. The V call is TRBV11-2, the J call TRBJ1-4; the match to TRBD1 covers 9 bases. The germline gives CDR1 SGHAT, CDR2 FQNNGV. This CDR3 contains 15 residues. The V and J ends lost 4 bases and 5 bases, in that order; junction bases with no gene match: 5.

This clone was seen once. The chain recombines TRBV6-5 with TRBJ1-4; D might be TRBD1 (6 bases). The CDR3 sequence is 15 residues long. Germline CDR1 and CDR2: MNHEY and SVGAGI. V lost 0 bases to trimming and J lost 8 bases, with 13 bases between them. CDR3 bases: TGTGCCAGCAGTTACTCGAGCAGGGGCGAAGAAAAACTGTTTTTT. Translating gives CASSYSSRGEEKLFF.

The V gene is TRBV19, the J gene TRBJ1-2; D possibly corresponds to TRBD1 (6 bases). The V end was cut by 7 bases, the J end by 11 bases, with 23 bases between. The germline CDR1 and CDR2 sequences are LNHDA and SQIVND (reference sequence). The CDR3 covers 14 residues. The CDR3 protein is CASTTGQSRVRYTF. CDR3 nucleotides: TGTGCCAGTACCACCGGACAGTCAAGGGTGAGGTACACCTTC.

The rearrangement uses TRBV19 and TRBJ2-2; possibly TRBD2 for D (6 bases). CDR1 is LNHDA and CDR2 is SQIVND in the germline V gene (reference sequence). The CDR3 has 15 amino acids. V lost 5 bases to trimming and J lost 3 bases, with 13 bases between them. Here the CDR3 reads CASSEPSAYTGELFF. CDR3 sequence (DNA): TGTGCCAGTAGTGAACCTAGCGCCTACACCGGGGAGCTGTTTTTT. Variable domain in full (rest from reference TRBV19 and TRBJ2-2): DGGITQSPKYLFRKEGQNVTLSCEQNLNHDAMYWYRQDPGQGLRLIYYSQIVNDFQKGDIAEGYSVSREKKESFPLTVTSAQKNPTAFYLCASSEPSAYTGELFFGEGSRLTVL.

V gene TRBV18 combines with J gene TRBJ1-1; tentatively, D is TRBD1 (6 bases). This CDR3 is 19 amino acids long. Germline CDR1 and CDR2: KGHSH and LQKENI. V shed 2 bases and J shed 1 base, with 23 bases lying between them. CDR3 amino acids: CASSPAVGTSLGANTEAFF. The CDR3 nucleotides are TGTGCCAGCTCACCAGCCGTTGGGACATCTCTGGGGGCGAACACTGAAGCTTTCTTT.

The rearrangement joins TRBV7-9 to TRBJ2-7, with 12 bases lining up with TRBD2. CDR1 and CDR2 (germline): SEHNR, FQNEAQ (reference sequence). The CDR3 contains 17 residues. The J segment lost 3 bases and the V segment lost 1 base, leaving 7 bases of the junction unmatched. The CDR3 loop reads CASSLESRLAGVYEQYF. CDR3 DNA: TGTGCCAGCAGCTTAGAGAGTCGACTAGCGGGAGTCTACGAGCAGTACTTC.

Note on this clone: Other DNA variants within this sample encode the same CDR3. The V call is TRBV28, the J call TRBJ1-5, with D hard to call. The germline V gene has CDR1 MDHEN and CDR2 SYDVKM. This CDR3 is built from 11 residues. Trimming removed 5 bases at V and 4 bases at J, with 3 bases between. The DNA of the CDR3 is TGTGCCAGCAGTCTAAATCAGCCCCAGCATTTT. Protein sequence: CASSLNQPQHF.

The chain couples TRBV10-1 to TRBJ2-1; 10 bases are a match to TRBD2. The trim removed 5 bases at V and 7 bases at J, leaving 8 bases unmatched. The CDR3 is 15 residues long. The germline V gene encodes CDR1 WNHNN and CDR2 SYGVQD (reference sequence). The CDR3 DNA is TGCGCCAGCAGTTACGGTAGCGGGAGGTCAAATGAGCAGTTCTTC. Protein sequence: CASSYGSGRSNEQFF.

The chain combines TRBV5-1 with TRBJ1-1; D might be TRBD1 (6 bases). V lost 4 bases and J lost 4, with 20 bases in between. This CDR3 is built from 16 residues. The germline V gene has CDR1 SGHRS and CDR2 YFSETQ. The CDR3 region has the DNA TGCGCCAGCAGCCTCGATCCGCAGGGGTTAGGCACTGAAGCTTTCTTT. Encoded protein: CASSLDPQGLGTEAFF.

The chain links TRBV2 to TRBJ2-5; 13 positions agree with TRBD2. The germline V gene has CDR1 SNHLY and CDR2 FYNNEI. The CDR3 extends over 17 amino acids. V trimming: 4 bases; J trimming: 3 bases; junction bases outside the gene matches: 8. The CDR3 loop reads CASSAGLAGARKETQYF. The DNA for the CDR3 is TGTGCCAGCAGTGCCGGACTAGCGGGAGCCCGGAAAGAGACCCAGTACTTC.

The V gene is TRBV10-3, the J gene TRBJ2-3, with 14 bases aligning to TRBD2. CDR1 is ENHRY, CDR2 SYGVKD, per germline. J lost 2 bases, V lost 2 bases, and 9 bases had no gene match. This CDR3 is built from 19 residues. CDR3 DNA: TGTGCCATCAGTGAGAGGGGACTAGCGGGAGAAATGGCCACAGATACGCAGTATTTT. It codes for CAISERGLAGEMATDTQYF.

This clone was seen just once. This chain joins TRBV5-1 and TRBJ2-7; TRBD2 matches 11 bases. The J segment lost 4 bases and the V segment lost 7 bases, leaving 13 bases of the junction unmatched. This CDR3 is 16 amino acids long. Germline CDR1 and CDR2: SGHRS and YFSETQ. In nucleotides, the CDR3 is TGCGCCAGCGCAACCACTAGCGGGAGTCCTACATACGAGCAGTACTTC. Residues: CASATTSGSPTYEQYF.